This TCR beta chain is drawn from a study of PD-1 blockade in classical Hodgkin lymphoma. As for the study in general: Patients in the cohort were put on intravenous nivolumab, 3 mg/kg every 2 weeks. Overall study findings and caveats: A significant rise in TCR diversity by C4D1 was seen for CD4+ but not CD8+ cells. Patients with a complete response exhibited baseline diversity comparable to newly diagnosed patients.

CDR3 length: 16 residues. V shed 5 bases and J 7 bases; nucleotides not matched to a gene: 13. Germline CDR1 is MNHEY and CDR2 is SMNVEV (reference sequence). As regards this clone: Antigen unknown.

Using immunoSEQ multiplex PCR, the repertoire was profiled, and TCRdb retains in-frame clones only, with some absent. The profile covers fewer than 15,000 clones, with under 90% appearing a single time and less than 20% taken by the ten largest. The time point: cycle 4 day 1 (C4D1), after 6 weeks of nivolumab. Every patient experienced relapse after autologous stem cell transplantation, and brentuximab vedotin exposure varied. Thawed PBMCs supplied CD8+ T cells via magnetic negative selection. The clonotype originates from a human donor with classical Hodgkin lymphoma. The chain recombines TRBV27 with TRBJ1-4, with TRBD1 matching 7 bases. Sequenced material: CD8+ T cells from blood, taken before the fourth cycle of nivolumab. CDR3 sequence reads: CASSPTGEDGGEKLFF. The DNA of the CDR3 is TGTGCCAGCAGTCCCACAGGGGAGGACGGAGGTGAAAAACTGTTTTTT. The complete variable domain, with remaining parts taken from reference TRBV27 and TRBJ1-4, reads EAQVTQNPRYLITVTGKKLTVTCSQNMNHEYMSWYRQDPGLGLRQIYYSMNVEVTDKGDVPEGYKVSRKEKRNFPLILESPSPNQTSLYFCASSPTGEDGGEKLFFGSGTQLSVL.